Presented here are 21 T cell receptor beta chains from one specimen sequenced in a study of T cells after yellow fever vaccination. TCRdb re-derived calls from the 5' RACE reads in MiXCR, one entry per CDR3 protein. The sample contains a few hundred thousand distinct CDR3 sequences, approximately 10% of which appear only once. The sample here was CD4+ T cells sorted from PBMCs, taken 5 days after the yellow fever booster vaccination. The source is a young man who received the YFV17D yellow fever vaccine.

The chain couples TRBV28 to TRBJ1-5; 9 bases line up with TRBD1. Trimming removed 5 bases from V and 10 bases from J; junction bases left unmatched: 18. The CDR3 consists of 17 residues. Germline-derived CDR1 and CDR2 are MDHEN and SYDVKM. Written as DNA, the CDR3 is TGTGCCAGCAGTCCCCGACGGACAGGGGTCGGGGAGCACCCCCAGCATTTT. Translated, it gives CASSPRRTGVGEHPQHF.

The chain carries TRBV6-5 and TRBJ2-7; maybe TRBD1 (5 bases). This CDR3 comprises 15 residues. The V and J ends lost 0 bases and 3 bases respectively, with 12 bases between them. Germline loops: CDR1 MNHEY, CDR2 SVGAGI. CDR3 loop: CASSYSGDSLYEQYV. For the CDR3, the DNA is TGTGCCAGCAGTTACTCCGGTGACAGCCTCTACGAGCAGTACGTC.

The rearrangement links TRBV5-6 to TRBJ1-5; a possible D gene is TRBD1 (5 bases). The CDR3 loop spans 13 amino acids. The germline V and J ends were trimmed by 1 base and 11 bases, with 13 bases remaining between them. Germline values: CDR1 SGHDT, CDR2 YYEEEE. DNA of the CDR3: TGTGCCAGCAGCTTGAGGGACCACAAGGCCCAGCATTTT. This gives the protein CASSLRDHKAQHF.

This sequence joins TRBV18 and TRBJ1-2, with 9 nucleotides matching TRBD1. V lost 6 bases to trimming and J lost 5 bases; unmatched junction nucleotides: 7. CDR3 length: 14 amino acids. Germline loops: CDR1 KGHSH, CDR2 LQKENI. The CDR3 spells CASSSGTGKYGYTF. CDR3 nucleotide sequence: TGTGCCAGCTCGTCCGGGACAGGGAAATATGGCTACACCTTC.

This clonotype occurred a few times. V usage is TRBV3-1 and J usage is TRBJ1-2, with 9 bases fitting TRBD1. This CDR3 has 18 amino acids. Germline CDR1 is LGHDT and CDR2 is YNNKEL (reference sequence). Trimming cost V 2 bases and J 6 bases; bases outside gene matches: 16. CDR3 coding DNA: TGTGCCAGCAGCCAAAGCGGACGAACGGGACAGGGTATTGATGGCTACACCTTC. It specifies CASSQSGRTGQGIDGYTF.

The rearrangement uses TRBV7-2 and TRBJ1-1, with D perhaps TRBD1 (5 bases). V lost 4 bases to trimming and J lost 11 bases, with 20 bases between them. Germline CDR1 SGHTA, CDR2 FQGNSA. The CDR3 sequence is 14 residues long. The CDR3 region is CASSWGGSGRHAFF. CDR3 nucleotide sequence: TGTGCCAGCAGCTGGGGGGGGTCAGGGAGGCACGCTTTCTTT.

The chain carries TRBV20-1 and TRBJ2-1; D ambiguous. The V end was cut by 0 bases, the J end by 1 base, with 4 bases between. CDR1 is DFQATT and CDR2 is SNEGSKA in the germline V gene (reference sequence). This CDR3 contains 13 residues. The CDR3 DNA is TGCAGTGCTAGAGATAGATCCTACAATGAGCAGTTCTTC. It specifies CSARDRSYNEQFF.

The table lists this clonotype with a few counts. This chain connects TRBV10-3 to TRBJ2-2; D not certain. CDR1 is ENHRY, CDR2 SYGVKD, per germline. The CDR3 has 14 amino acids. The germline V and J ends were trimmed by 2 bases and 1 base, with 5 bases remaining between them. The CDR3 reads CAISEHGNTGELFF. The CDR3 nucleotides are TGTGCCATCAGTGAGCACGGGAACACCGGGGAGCTGTTTTTT.

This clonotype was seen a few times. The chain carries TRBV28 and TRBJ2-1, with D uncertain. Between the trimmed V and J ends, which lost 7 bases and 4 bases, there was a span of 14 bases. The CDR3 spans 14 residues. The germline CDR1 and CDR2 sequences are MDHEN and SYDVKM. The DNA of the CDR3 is TGTGCCAGCACTCCTTTCCCAGCATACAATGAGCAGTTCTTC. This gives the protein CASTPFPAYNEQFF.

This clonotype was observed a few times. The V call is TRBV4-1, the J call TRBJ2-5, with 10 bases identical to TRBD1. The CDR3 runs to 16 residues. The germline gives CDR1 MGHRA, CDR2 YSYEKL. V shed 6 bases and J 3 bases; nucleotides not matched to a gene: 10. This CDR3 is CASRRIGTGDKETQYF. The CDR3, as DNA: TGCGCCAGCAGAAGGATCGGGACAGGGGATAAAGAGACCCAGTACTTC.

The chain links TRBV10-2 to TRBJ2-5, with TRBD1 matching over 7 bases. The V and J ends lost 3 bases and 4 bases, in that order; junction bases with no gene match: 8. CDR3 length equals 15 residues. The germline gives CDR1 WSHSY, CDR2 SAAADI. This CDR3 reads CASSERAGGGETQYF. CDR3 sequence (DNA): TGCGCCAGCAGTGAACGCGCAGGGGGTGGAGAGACCCAGTACTTC.

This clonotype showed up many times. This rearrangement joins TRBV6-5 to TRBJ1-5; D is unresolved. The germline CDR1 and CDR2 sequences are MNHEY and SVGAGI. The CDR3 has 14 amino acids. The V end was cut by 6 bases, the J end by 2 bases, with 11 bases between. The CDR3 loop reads CASSRAVGNQPQHF. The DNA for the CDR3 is TGTGCCAGCAGCCGAGCGGTGGGCAATCAGCCCCAGCATTTT.

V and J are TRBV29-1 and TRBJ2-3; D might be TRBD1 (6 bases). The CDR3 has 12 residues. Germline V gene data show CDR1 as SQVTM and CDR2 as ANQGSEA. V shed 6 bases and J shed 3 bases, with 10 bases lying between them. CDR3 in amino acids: CSVQGATDTQYF. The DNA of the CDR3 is TGCAGCGTACAGGGAGCAACAGATACGCAGTATTTT.

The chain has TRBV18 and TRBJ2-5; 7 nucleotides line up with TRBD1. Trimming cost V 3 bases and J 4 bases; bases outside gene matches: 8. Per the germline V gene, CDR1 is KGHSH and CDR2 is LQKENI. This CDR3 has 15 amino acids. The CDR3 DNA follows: TGTGCCAGCTCACCGGGACAGCCCTATCTAGAGACCCAGTACTTC. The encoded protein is CASSPGQPYLETQYF.

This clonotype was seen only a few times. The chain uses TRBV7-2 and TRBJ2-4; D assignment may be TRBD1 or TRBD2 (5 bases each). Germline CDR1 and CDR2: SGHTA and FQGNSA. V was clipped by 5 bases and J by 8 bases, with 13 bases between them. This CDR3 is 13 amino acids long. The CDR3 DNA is TGTGCCAGCAGCACCCAGGGAGCGGACATTCAGTACTTC. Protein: CASSTQGADIQYF.

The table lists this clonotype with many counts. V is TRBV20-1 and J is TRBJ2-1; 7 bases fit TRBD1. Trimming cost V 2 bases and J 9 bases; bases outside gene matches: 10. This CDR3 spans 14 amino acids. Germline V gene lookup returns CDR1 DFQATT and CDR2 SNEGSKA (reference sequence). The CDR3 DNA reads TGCAGTGCTAGACCGTTAGACAGGGATCCTGAGCAGTTCTTC. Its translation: CSARPLDRDPEQFF.

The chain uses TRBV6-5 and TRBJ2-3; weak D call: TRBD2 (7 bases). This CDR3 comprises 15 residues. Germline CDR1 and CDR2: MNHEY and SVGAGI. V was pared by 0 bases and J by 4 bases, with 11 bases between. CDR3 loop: CASSYSRGPPDTQYF. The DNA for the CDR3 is TGTGCCAGCAGTTACTCGCGGGGGCCCCCAGATACGCAGTATTTT.

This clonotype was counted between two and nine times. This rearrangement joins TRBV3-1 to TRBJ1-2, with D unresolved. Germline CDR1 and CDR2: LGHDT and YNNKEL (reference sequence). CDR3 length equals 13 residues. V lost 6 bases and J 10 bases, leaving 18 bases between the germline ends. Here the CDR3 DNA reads TGTGCCAGCAGGTTATCCTTGGGATGGGTCTACACCTTC. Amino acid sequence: CASRLSLGWVYTF. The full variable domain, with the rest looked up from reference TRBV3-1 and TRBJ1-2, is DTAVSQTPKYLVTQMGNDKSIKCEQNLGHDTMYWYKQDSKKFLKIMFSYNNKELIINETVPNRFSPKSPDKAHLNLHINSLELGDSAVYFCASRLSLGWVYTFGSGTRLTVV.

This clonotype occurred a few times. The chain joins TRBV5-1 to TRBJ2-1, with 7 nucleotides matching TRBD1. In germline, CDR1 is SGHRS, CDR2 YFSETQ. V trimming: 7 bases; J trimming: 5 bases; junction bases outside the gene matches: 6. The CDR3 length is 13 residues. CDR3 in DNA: TGCGCCAGCCAACCGGGACAGAACAATGAGCAGTTCTTC. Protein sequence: CASQPGQNNEQFF.

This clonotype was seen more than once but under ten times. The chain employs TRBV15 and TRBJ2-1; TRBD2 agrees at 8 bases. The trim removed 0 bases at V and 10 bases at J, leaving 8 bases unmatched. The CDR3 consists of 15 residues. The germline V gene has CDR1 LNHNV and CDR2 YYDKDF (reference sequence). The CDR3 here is CATSRDPTSGTEQFF. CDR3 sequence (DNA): TGTGCCACCAGCAGAGATCCCACTAGCGGAACCGAGCAGTTCTTC.

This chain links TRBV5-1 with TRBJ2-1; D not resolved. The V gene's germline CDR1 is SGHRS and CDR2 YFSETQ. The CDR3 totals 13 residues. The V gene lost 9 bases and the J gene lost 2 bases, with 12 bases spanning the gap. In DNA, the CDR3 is TGCGCCACCCGGACGGAGACCTACAATGAGCAGTTCTTC. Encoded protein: CATRTETYNEQFF.